This T cell receptor (beta chain) was captured by sequencing in a study of shared clonotypes between healthy human individuals. Study context: CD4 naive cells filled three plates per donor, CD4 memory three, CD8 naive two and CD8 memory one.

Several immunoSEQ 96-well plates shared each subset's DNA, each plate a replicate. The method was immunoSEQ multiplex PCR; TCRdb's version includes in-frame clones alone and lacks a portion of them. The sample records 2.5 million or so clones, around 90% being singletons. To note about this clone: Its antigen is not known.

CDR1 SGHTA and CDR2 FQGNSA come from the germline V gene. The germline V and J ends were trimmed by 1 base and 4 bases, with 13 bases remaining between them. The CDR3 has 15 residues. Regarding the study as a whole: Compared with clonotypes that all four donors shared, non-shared clonotypes had lower generation probabilities. Among four donors, approximately 5% of naive CD4 clonotypes were found in common.

Sequenced sample: naive CD4+ T cells sorted from blood. Described subset: CD45RA+ positively selected. The V gene is TRBV7-2, the J gene TRBJ1-2, with D unresolved. The clonotype comes from a man aged 18 to 29 in good health. CDR3 coding DNA: TGTGCCAGCAGCTTAGATCGTACGGCTTCCTATGGCTACACCTTC. Encoded protein: CASSLDRTASYGYTF.